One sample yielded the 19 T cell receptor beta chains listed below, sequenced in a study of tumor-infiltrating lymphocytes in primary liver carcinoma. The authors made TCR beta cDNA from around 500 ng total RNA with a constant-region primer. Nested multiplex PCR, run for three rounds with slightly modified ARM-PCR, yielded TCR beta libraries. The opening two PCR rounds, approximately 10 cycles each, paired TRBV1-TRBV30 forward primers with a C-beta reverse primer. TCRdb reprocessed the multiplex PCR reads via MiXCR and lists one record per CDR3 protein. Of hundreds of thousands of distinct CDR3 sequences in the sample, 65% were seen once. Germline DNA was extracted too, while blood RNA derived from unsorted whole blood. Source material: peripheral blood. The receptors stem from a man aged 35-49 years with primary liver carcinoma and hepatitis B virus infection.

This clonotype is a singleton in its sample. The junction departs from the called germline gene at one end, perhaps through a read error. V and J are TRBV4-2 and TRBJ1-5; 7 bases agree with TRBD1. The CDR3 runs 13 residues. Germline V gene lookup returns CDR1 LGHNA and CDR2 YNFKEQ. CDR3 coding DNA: TGTGCAAGCAGCGCTCGACAGGGCCAGCCCCAGCATTTT. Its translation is CASSARQGQPQHF.

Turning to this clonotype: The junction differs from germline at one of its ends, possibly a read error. The DNA of the CDR3 is TGCGCCATCAGCCCGGGACCAGGGGGCGCAAGGTCCTACATTGAGCAATTCTTC. It is translated as CAISPGPGGARSYIEQFF. The chain recombines TRBV4-1 with TRBJ2-1; 8 nucleotides align to TRBD1. The CDR3 spans 18 residues. Germline CDR1 MGHRA, CDR2 YSYEKL.

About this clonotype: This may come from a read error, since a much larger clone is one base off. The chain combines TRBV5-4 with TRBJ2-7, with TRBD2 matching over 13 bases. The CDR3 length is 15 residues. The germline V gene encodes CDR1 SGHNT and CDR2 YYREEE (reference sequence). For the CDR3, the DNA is TGTACCAGCAGCCCCGGACTAGCGGGAGAGGACGAGCAGTACTTC. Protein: CTSSPGLAGEDEQYF.

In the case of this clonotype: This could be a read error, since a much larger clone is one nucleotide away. The CDR3 region has the DNA TGTGCCAGCAGTGGGACTGGCGGGAGGGTCCTCTACAATGAGCAGTTCTTC. It codes for CASSGTGGRVLYNEQFF. This chain connects TRBV6-2 or TRBV6-3 to TRBJ2-1, with 9 bases that match TRBD2. Germline trimming cut 5 bases from V and 3 bases from J; bases unmatched to any gene: 11. The germline gives CDR1 MNHEY, CDR2 SVGEGT. This CDR3 comprises 17 residues.

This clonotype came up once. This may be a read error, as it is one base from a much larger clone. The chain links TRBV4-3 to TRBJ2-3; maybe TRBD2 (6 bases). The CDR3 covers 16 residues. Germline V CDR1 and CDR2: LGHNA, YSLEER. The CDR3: CAGSQDLGSAGDTQYF. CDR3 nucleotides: TGCGCCGGCAGCCAAGATCTGGGGAGTGCGGGGGATACGCAGTATTTT.

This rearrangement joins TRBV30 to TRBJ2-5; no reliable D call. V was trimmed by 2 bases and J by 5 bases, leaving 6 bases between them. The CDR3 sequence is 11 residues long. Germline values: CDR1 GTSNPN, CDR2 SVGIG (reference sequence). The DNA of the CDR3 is TGTGCCTGGAGTCTTCTCGAGACCCAGTACTTC. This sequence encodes CAWSLLETQYF.

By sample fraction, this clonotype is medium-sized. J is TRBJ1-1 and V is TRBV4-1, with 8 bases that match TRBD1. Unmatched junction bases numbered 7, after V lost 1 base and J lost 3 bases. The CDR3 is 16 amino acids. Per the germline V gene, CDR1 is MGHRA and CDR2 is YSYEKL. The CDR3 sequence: CASSQGDRGRDTEAFF. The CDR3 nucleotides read TGCGCCAGCAGCCAAGGTGACAGGGGAAGGGACACTGAAGCTTTCTTT.

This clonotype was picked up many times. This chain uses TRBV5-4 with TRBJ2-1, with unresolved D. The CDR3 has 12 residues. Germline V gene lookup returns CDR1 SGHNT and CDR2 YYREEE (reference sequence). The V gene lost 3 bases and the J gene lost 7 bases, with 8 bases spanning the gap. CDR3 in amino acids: CASSSSINEQFF. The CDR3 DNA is TGTGCCAGCAGCTCCTCCATAAATGAGCAGTTCTTC.

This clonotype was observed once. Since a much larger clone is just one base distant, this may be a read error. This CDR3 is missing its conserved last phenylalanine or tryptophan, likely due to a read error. The CDR3 here is CASSLGLAGTGQFI. The CDR3 DNA sequence: TGTGCCAGCAGCTTGGGGCTAGCGGGGACGGGGCAGTTCATC. This chain uses TRBV5-4 with TRBJ2-1, with 9 bases matching TRBD2. Trimming took 0 bases from V and 12 from J; bases not matched to a gene: 7. The CDR3 has 14 residues. Germline CDR1 reads SGHNT; CDR2 reads YYREEE (reference sequence).

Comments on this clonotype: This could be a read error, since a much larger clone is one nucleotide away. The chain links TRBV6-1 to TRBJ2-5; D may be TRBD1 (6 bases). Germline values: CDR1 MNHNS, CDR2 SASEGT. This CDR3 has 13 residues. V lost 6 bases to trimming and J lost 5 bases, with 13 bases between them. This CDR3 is CASSATGSETQYF. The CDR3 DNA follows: TGTGCCAGCAGCGCTACAGGGTCGGAGACCCAGTACTTC.

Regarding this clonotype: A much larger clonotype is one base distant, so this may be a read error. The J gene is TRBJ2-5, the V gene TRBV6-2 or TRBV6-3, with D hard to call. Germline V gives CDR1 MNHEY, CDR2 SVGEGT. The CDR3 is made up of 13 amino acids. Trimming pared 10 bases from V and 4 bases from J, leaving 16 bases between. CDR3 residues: CANSQPPGETQYF. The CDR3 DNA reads TGTGCCAACAGCCAACCCCCGGGAGAGACCCAGTACTTC.

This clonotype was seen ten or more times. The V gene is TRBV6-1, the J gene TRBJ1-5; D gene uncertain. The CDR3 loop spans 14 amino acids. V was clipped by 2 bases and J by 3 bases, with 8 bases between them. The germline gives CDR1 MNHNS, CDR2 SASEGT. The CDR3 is CASSESGVNQPQHF. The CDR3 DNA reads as TGTGCCAGCAGTGAATCGGGAGTCAATCAGCCCCAGCATTTT.

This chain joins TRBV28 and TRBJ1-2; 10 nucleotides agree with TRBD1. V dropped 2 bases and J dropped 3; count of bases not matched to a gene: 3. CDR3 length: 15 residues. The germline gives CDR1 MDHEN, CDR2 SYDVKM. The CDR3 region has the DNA TGTGCCAGCAGTTTAATGGGACAGGGGTACTATGGCTACACCTTC. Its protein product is CASSLMGQGYYGYTF.

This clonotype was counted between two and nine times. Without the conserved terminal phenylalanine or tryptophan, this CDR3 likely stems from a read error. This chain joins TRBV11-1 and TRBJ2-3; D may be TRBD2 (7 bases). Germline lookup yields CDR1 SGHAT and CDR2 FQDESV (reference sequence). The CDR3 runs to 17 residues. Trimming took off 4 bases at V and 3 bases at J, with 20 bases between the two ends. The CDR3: CASSSPDAGARTDTQYY. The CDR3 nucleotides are TGTGCCAGCAGCTCGCCCGATGCGGGGGCACGTACAGATACGCAGTATTAT.

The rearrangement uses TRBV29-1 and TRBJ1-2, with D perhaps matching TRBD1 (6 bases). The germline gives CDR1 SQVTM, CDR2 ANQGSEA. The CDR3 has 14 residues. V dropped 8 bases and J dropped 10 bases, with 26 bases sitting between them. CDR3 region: CSTNAQGRSNDYTF. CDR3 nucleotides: TGCAGCACTAACGCCCAGGGGCGCAGTAATGACTACACCTTC. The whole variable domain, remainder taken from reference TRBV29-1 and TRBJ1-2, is SAVISQKPSRDICQRGTSLTIQCQVDSQVTMMFWYRQQPGQSLTLIATANQGSEATYESGFVIDKFPISRPNLTFSTLTVSNMSPEDSSIYLCSTNAQGRSNDYTFGSGTRLTVV.

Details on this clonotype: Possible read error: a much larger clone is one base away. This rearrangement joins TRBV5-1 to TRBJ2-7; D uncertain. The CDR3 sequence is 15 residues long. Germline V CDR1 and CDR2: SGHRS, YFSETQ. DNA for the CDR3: TGCGCCAGCAGCTTCGGTCTTCGCACCGTCTACGAGCACTACTTC. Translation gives CASSFGLRTVYEHYF.

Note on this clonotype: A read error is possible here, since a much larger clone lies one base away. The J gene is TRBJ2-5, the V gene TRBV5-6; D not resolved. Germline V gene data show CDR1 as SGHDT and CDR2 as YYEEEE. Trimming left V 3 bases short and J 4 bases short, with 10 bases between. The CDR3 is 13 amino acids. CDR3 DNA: TGTGCCAGCAGCTACGGAGCATCAGAGACCCAGTACTTC. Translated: CASSYGASETQYF. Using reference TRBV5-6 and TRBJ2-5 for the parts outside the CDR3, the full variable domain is DAGVTQSPTHLIKTRGQQVTLRCSPKSGHDTVSWYQQALGQGPQFIFQYYEEEERQRGNFPDRFSGHQFPNYSSELNVNALLLGDSALYLCASSYGASETQYFGPGTRLLVL.

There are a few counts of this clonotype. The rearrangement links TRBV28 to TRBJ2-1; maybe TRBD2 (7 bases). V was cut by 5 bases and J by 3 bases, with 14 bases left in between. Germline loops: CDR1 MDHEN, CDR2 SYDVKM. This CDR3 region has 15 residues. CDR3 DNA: TGTGCCAGCAGTCAAGGAGGGGGGGTCTACAATGAGCAGTTCTTC. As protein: CASSQGGGVYNEQFF.

In DNA, the CDR3 is TGTGCCAGCAGCCCTAGCTCGATCCAGGGTACTGGGTGGGAGACCCAGTACTTC. The encoded protein is CASSPSSIQGTGWETQYF. The V and J genes are TRBV11-2 and TRBJ2-5, with D perhaps being TRBD1 or TRBD2 (5 bases each). Germline V gene sequence: CDR1 SGHAT, CDR2 FQNNGV. Trimming left V 5 bases short and J 5 bases short, with 27 bases between. The CDR3 spans 18 residues.